This T cell receptor beta chain was obtained from a study of early T cells in non-severe SARS-CoV-2 infection. V was pared by 4 bases and J by 8 bases, with 20 bases between. The CDR3 runs 15 residues. Germline V gene data show CDR1 as LNHDA and CDR2 as SQIVND (reference sequence). This clonotype came up many times. TCRdb independently ran MiXCR on the 5' RACE reads; one entry per CDR3 protein. The table includes 55,000 to 75,000 distinct CDR3 sequences, roughly 8.4% detected once. Sequencing used whole blood. The sequence was obtained from an adult who was a healthcare worker with PCR-confirmed SARS-CoV-2 infection or an uninfected control (not recorded which). The chain joins TRBV19 to TRBJ1-2; D not certain. The CDR3 DNA follows: TGTGCCAGTAGTAAGTCGGACTCATATAGAGGGGGCTACACCTTC. Its protein product is CASSKSDSYRGGYTF.